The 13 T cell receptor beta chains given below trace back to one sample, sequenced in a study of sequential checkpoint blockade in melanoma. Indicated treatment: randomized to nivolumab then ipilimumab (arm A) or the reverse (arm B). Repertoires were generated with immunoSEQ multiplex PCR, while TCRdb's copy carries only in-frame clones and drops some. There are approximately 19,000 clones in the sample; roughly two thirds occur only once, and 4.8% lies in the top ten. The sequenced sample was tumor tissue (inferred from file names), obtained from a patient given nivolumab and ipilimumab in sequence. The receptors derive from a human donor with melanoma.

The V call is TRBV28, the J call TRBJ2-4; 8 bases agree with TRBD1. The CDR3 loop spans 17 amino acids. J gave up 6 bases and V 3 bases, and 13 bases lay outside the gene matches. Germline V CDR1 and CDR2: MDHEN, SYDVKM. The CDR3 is CASSFDRGIVDRNIQYF. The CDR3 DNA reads TGTGCCAGCAGTTTTGACAGGGGAATAGTGGATCGAAACATTCAGTACTTC.

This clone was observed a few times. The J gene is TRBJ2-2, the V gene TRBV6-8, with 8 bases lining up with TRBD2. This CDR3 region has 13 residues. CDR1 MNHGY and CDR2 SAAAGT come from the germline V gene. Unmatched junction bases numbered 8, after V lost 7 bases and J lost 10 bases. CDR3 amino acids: CASIGSGGLELFF. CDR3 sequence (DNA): TGTGCCAGCATAGGCAGCGGGGGCCTGGAGCTGTTTTTT.

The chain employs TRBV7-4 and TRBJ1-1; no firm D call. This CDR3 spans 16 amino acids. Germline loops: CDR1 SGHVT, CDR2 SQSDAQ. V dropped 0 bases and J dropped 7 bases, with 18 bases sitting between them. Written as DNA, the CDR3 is TGTGCCAGCAGCTTAGCGCAGTGGGGAAGAAGGGTTGAAGCTTTCTTT. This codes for CASSLAQWGRRVEAFF.

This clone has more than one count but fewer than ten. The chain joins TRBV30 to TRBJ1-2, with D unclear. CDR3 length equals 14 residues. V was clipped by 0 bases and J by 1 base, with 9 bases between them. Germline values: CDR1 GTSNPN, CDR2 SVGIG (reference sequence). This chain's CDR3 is CAWSVTANNYGYTF. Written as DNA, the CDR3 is TGTGCCTGGAGTGTAACAGCGAATAACTATGGCTACACCTTC.

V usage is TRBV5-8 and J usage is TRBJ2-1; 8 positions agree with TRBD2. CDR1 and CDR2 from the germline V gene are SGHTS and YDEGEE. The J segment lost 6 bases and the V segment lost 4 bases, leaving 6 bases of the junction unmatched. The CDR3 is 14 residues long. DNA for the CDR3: TGTGCCAGCAGCGTCGGGGGGGCTAGCAATGAGCAGTTCTTC. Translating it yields CASSVGGASNEQFF.

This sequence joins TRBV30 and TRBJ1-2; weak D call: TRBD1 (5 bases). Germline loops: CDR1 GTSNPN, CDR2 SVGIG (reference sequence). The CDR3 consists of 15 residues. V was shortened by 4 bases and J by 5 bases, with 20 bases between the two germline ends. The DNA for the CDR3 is TGTGCCTGGAAGTGGCCGCAGGGTTGGAGGTATGGCTACACCTTC. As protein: CAWKWPQGWRYGYTF. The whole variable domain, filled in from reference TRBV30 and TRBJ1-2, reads SQTIHQWPATLVQPVGSPLSLECTVEGTSNPNLYWYRQAAGRGLQLLFYSVGIGQISSEVPQNLSASRPQDRQFILSSKKLLLSDSGFYLCAWKWPQGWRYGYTFGSGTRLTVV.

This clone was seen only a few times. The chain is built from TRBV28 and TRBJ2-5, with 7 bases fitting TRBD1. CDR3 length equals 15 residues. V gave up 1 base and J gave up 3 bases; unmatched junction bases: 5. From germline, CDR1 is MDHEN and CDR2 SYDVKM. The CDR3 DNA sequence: TGTGCCAGCAGTTTATTGGGACAGCCCGAAGAGACCCAGTACTTC. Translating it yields CASSLLGQPEETQYF.

The CDR3 nucleotides are TGCGCCAGCAGCTTGGCCGGGACAGAACAAGAGACCCAGTACTTC. Translated, it gives CASSLAGTEQETQYF. This chain links TRBV5-1 with TRBJ2-5, with 7 bases identical to TRBD1. The J segment lost 2 bases and the V segment lost 0 bases, leaving 4 bases of the junction unmatched. The CDR3 sequence is 15 residues long. Germline CDR1 SGHRS, CDR2 YFSETQ. Full variable domain (rest looked up from reference TRBV5-1 and TRBJ2-5): KAGVTQTPRYLIKTRGQQVTLSCSPISGHRSVSWYQQTPGQGLQFLFEYFSETQRNKGNFPGRFSGRQFSNSRSEMNVSTLELGDSALYLCASSLAGTEQETQYFGPGTRLLVL.

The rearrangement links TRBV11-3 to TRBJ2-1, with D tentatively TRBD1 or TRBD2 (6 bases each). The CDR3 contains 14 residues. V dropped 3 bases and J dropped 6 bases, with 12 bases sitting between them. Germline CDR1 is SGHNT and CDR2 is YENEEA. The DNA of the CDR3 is TGTGCCAGCAGCTTGGTGGGGGGCCCCAATGAGCAGTTCTTC. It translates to CASSLVGGPNEQFF. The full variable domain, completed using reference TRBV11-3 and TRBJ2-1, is EAGVVQSPRYKIIEKKQPVAFWCNPISGHNTLYWYLQNLGQGPELLIRYENEEAVDDSQLPKDRFSAERLKGVDSTLKIQPAELGDSAVYLCASSLVGGPNEQFFGPGTRLTVL.

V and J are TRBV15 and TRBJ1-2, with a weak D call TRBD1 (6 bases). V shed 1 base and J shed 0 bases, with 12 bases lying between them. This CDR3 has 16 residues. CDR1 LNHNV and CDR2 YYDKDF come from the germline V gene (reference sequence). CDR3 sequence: CATSRVGDITNYGYTF. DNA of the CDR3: TGTGCCACCAGCAGAGTCGGGGACATTACTAACTATGGCTACACCTTC.

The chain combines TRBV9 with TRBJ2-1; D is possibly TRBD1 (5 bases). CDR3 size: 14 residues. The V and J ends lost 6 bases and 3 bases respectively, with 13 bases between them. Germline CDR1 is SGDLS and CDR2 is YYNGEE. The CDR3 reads CASMYRGNYNEQFF. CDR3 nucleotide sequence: TGTGCCAGCATGTATAGGGGTAACTACAATGAGCAGTTCTTC.

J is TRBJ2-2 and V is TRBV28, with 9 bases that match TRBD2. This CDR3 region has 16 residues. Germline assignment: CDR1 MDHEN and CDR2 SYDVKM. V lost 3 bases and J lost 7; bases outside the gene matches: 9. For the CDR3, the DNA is TGTGCCAGCAGTTTTAGCGGGAGCGCAGTGGGCGGGGAGCTGTTTTTT. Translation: CASSFSGSAVGGELFF.

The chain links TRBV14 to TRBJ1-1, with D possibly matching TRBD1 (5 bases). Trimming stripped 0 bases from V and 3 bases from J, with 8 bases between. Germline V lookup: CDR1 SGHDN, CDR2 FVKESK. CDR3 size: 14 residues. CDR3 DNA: TGTGCCAGCAGCCAAGATCGGGGGTACACTGAAGCTTTCTTT. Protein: CASSQDRGYTEAFF.